This T cell receptor beta chain was observed in a study of cytomegalovirus exposure and HLA in healthy donors. Study information: Genetic ancestry analysis placed 75% to 85% of the 400 or so donors that were genotyped in the Caucasian-associated cluster. Findings and caveats of the study: A previous analysis found most TCR beta V segments productive roughly 90% or roughly 30% of the time. When a later analysis compared HLA-associated TCR beta chains with equally common others, the HLA-associated chains turned out to be more clonally expanded and to have lower generation probabilities.

The study ran its PCR with 60 Vbeta and 13 Jbeta primers. The method was immunoSEQ multiplex PCR; TCRdb's version includes in-frame clones alone and lacks a portion of them. The table includes approximately 130,000 clones, about four fifths detected once. Comments on this clone: Its cognate antigen is unknown.

Trimming stripped 4 bases from V and 8 bases from J, with 26 bases between. Germline V gene lookup returns CDR1 MNHEY and CDR2 SMNVEV (reference sequence). The CDR3 contains 17 residues. The genes are TRBV27 and TRBJ1-2; D is perhaps TRBD1 (5 bases). The source of this sequence is a male donor in good health and CMV-seronegative. The sample taken for sequencing was PBMCs. CDR3 DNA: TGTGCCAGCAGTTACTACCCCTTATCGGGGGGAGCGAACGGCTACACCTTC. Residues: CASSYYPLSGGANGYTF.